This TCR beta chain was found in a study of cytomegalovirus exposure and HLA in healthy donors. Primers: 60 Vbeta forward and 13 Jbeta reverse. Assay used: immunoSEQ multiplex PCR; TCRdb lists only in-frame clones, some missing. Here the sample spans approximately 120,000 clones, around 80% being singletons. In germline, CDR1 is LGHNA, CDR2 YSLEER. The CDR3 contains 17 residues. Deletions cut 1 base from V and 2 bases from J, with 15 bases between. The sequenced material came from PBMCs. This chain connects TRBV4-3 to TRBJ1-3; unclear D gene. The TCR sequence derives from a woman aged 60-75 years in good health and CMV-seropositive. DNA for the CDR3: TGCGCCAGCAGCCAAGGAGGAGTGCCCGGGGCTGGAAACACCATATATTTT. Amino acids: CASSQGGVPGAGNTIYF.